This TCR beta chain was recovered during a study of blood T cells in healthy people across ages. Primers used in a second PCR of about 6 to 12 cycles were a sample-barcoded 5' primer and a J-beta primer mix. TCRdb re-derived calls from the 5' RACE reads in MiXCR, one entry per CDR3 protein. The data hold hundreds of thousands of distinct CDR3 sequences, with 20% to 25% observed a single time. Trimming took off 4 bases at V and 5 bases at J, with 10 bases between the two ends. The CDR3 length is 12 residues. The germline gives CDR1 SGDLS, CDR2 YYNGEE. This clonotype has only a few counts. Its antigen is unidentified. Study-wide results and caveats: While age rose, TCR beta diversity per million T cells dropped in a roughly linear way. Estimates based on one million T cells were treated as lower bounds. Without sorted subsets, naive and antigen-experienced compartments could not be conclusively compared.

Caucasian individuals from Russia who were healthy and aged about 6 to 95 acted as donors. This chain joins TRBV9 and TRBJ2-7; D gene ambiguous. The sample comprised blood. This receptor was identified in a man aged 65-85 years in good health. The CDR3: CASSTAAHEQYF. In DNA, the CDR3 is TGTGCCAGCAGCACCGCAGCCCACGAGCAGTACTTC. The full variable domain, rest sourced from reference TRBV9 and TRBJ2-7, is DSGVTQTPKHLITATGQRVTLRCSPRSGDLSVYWYQQSLDQGLQFLIQYYNGEERAKGNILERFSAQQFPDLHSELNLSSLELGDSALYFCASSTAAHEQYFGPGTRLTVT.